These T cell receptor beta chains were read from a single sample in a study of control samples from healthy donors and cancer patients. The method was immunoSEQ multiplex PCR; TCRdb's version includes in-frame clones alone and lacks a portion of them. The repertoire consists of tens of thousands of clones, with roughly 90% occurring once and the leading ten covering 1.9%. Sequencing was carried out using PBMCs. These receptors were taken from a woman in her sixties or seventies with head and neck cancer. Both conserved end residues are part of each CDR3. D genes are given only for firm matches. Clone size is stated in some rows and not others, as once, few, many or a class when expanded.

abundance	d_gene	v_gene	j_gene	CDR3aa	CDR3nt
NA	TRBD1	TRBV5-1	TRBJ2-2	CASSPDRANTGELFF	TGCGCCAGCAGCCCGGACAGGGCAAACACCGGGGAGCTGTTTTTT
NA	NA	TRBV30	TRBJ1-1	CAWSVRRGDTEAFF	TGTGCCTGGAGTGTACGAAGGGGGGACACTGAAGCTTTCTTT
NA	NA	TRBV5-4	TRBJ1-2	CASSLPNYGYTF	TGTGCCAGCAGCTTGCCTAACTATGGCTACACCTTC
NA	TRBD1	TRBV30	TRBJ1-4	CAWSMGQSNEKLFF	TGTGCCTGGAGCATGGGACAGTCTAATGAAAAACTGTTTTTT
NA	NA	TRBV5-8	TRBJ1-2	CASSGGGRSYGYTF	TGTGCCAGCAGCGGCGGGGGAAGAAGCTATGGCTACACCTTC
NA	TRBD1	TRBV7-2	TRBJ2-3	CASSEARGRTDTQYF	TGTGCCAGCAGCGAAGCCAGGGGGCGGACAGATACGCAGTATTTT
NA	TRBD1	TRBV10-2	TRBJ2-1	CASSEPGGASLDEQFF	TGCGCCAGCAGCGAACCAGGGGGCGCGAGTCTGGATGAGCAGTTCTTC
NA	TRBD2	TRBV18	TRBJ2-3	CASSPYSTSGSTDTQYF	TGTGCCAGCTCACCCTATTCGACTAGCGGGAGCACAGATACGCAGTATTTT
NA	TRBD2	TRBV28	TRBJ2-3	CASSPISGRVINTQYF	TGTGCCAGCAGTCCAATTAGCGGGAGGGTAATCAATACGCAGTATTTT
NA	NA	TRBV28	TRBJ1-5	CASSLPTGYSNQPQHF	TGTGCCAGCAGCCTCCCCACAGGCTATAGCAATCAGCCCCAGCATTTT
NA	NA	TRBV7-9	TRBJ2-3	CASSPPADTQYF	TGTGCCAGCAGCCCTCCGGCAGATACGCAGTATTTT
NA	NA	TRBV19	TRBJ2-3	CASSIFKSTDTQYF	TGTGCCAGTAGTATATTTAAGTCCACAGATACGCAGTATTTT
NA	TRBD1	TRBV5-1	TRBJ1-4	CASSLAGTGGEKLFF	TGCGCCAGCAGCTTGGCAGGGACAGGGGGTGAAAAACTGTTTTTT
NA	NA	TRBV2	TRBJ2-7	CASSTGQRTYEQYF	TGTGCCAGCAGTACAGGACAGCGGACCTACGAGCAGTACTTC
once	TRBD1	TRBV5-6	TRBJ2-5	CASSGAGTGGETQYF	TGTGCCAGCAGCGGGGCCGGGACAGGAGGAGAGACCCAGTACTTC
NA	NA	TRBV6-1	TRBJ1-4	CASSEFGRVFEKLFF	TGTGCCAGCAGTGAATTTGGCAGGGTTTTTGAAAAACTGTTTTTT
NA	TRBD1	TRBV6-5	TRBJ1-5	CASRPGQGFGQPQHF	TGTGCCAGCAGGCCGGGACAGGGATTCGGTCAGCCCCAGCATTTT
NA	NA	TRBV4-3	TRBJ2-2	CASSQDPGLGRELFF	TGCGCCAGCAGCCAAGACCCGGGTTTAGGCCGGGAGCTGTTTTTT
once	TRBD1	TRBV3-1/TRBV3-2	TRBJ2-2	CASSPGQGAIGELFF	TGTGCCAGCAGCCCGGGACAGGGGGCAATCGGGGAGCTGTTTTTT
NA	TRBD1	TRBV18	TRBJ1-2	CASSPNLSGQGGIYGYTF	TGTGCCAGCTCACCAAATTTGTCAGGACAGGGGGGAATCTATGGCTACACCTTC
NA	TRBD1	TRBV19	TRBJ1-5	CASSTSVQGRAQHF	TGTGCCAGTAGCACTTCGGTACAGGGGAGGGCCCAGCATTTT
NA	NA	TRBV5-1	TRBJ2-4	CASSLSSGQGIQYF	TGCGCCAGCAGCTTGTCGTCTGGGCAGGGCATTCAGTACTTC
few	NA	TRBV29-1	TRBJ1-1	CSVVGQIEAFF	TGCAGCGTCGTTGGACAAATTGAAGCTTTCTTT
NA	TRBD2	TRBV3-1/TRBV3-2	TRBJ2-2	CASSPPPPGGDTGELFF	TGTGCCAGCAGCCCCCCCCCTCCCGGGGGGGACACCGGGGAGCTGTTTTTT
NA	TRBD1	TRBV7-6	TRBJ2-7	CASSLGPGQSYEQYF	TGTGCCAGCAGCTTAGGCCCGGGACAGTCCTACGAGCAGTACTTC
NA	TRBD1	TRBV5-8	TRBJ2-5	CASSLKGGAWETQYF	TGTGCCAGCAGCTTGAAAGGGGGCGCGTGGGAGACCCAGTACTTC
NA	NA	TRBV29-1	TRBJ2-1	CSVGSGYNEQFF	TGCAGCGTTGGTTCCGGGTACAATGAGCAGTTCTTC
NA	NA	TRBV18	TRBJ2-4	CASSPGGLIAKNIQYF	TGTGCCAGCTCCCCTGGGGGGTTGATAGCCAAAAACATTCAGTACTTC
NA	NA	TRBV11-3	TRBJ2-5	CASSLSGQETQYF	TGTGCCAGCAGCTTGTCGGGTCAAGAGACCCAGTACTTC
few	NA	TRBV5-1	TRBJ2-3	CASSYRFPQGADTQYF	TGCGCCAGCAGTTACCGTTTCCCGCAGGGCGCAGATACGCAGTATTTT
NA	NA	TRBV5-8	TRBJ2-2	CASSLLGPGPGELFF	TGTGCCAGCAGCTTGCTGGGGCCGGGGCCCGGGGAGCTGTTTTTT
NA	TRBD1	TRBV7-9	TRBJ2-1	CASSSPGQGSEQFF	TGTGCCAGCAGCTCCCCGGGACAGGGGTCCGAGCAGTTCTTC
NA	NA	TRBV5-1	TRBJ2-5	CASSADRQETQYF	TGCGCCAGCAGCGCAGACAGACAAGAGACCCAGTACTTC
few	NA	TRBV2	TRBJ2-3	CASSPRVSADTQYF	TGTGCCAGCAGTCCTAGGGTTTCAGCAGATACGCAGTATTTT
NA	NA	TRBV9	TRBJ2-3	CASSLQGSDTQYF	TGTGCCAGCAGCCTTCAGGGATCAGATACGCAGTATTTT
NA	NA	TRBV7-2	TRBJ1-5	CASSSPDSDSNQPQHF	TGTGCCAGCAGTTCCCCGGACAGCGATAGCAATCAGCCCCAGCATTTT
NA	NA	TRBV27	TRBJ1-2	CASSLQGSLYGYTF	TGTGCCAGCAGTTTACAGGGGTCGCTCTATGGCTACACCTTC
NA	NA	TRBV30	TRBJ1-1	CAWSVGVNTEAFF	TGTGCCTGGAGTGTAGGGGTGAACACTGAAGCTTTCTTT
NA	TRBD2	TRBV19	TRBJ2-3	CASSEGRASTDTQYF	TGTGCCAGTAGTGAGGGGAGGGCTAGCACAGATACGCAGTATTTT
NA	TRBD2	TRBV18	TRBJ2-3	CASSLLLAGGSDTQYF	TGTGCCAGCTCACTTCTCCTAGCGGGAGGGTCAGATACGCAGTATTTT
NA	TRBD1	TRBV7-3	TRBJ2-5	CASSLMGQGRETQYF	TGTGCCAGCAGCTTAATGGGACAGGGGAGAGAGACCCAGTACTTC
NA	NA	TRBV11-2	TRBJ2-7	CASSPLSRVNYEQYF	TGTGCCAGCAGCCCGCTCAGCAGGGTTAACTACGAGCAGTACTTC
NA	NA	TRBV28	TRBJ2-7	CASSLAGYEQYF	TGTGCCAGCAGTTTAGCCGGGTACGAGCAGTACTTC
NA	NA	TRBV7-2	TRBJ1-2	CASSLGGQGLGYTF	TGTGCCAGCAGCTTAGGTGGTCAGGGCCTCGGCTACACCTTC
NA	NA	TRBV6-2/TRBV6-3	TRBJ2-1	CASSLYEHDTYNEQFF	TGTGCCAGCAGTTTGTACGAACACGATACCTACAATGAGCAGTTCTTC
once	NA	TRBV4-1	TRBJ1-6	CASSQDRGMNSPLHF	TGCGCCAGCAGCCAAGATCGGGGGATGAATTCACCCCTCCACTTT
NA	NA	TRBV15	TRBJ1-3	CATSRQLSGSGNTIYF	TGTGCCACCAGCAGACAGCTCTCGGGATCTGGAAACACCATATATTTT
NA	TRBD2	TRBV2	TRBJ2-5	CASSGGLAGGQETQYF	TGTGCCAGCAGTGGAGGACTAGCGGGAGGCCAAGAGACCCAGTACTTC
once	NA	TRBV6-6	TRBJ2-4	CASSLRGVFQYF	TGTGCCAGCAGTTTAAGGGGGGTCTTTCAGTACTTC
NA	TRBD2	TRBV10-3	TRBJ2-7	CAISSGLAGPYEQYF	TGTGCCATCAGCTCCGGTCTAGCGGGCCCCTACGAGCAGTACTTC
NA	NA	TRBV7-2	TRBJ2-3	CASSLVVTDTQYF	TGTGCCAGCAGCTTAGTAGTTACAGATACGCAGTATTTT
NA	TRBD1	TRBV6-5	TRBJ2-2	CASRRTGGNTGELFF	TGTGCCAGCAGGCGGACAGGGGGCAACACCGGGGAGCTGTTTTTT
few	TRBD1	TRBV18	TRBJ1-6	CASSPGTGRQNSPLHF	TGTGCCAGCTCACCGGGGACAGGGCGGCAAAATTCACCCCTCCACTTT
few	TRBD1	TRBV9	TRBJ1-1	CASSTGVGTEAFF	TGTGCCAGCAGTACAGGGGTGGGGACTGAAGCTTTCTTT
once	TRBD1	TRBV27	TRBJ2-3	CASTLLAGQGALGTQYF	TGTGCCAGCACCCTACTGGCGGGACAGGGGGCATTAGGTACGCAGTATTTT
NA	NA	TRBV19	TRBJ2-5	CASQNLRETQYF	TGTGCCAGCCAGAATCTCCGCGAGACCCAGTACTTC
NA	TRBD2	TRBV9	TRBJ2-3	CASSVVGSGNADTQYF	TGTGCCAGCAGCGTAGTGGGTAGCGGGAATGCAGATACGCAGTATTTT
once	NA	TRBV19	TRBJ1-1	CASSISPGAVTEAFF	TGTGCCAGTAGTATATCCCCGGGGGCCGTCACTGAAGCTTTCTTT
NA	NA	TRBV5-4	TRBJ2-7	CASSYETDEQYF	TGTGCCAGCAGCTACGAGACGGACGAGCAGTACTTC
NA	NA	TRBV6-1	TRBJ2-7	CASSETTPYEQYF	TGTGCCAGCAGTGAAACGACCCCCTACGAGCAGTACTTC